These 22 T cell receptor beta chains came from one sample sequenced in a study of T-cell memory formation after mild COVID-19. TCRdb recomputed calls from the 5' RACE reads with MiXCR, one row per CDR3 protein. The sample lists around 210,000 distinct CDR3 sequences, just over 9.5% occurring once. The sequenced sample consisted of PBMCs or a T cell subset sorted from them (not recorded which). These receptors were obtained from a man aged 18 to 30 who had mild COVID-19 (a few samples of this study predate the infection). Cell type and time point are not known.

This clonotype occurred a few times. The genes are TRBV5-1 and TRBJ2-3, with D maybe TRBD1 (5 bases). The germline CDR1 and CDR2 sequences are SGHRS and YFSETQ. The CDR3 is made up of 16 amino acids. Trimming took 0 bases from V and 2 from J, leaving 13 bases between them. In DNA form, the CDR3 reads TGCGCCAGCAGCTTGGCTGGGCAGGGAATCACAGATACGCAGTATTTT. The encoded protein is CASSLAGQGITDTQYF.

A few counts support this clonotype. For the CDR3, the DNA is TGTGCCAGCAGCCAAGCTGGTGGCTACACCTTC. Its translation is CASSQAGGYTF. The chain recombines TRBV4-2 with TRBJ1-2; D is uncertain. Germline CDR1 and CDR2: LGHNA and YNFKEQ. V gave up 1 base and J gave up 7 bases, with 4 bases separating them. CDR3 length equals 11 residues.

The chain couples TRBV4-2 to TRBJ1-1; 9 bases are a match to TRBD1. This CDR3 is built from 15 residues. CDR1 and CDR2 from the germline V gene are LGHNA and YNFKEQ. J lost 6 bases, V lost 2 bases, and 7 bases had no gene match. The CDR3 is CASSQSGTGLAEAFF. CDR3 nucleotide sequence: TGTGCCAGCAGCCAATCCGGGACAGGGCTGGCTGAAGCTTTCTTT.

The chain couples TRBV5-1 to TRBJ2-7; D not certain. The CDR3 is 13 amino acids. Germline V gene lookup returns CDR1 SGHRS and CDR2 YFSETQ. V lost 0 bases, J lost 4 bases, and 8 bases lay in between. As DNA, the CDR3 is TGCGCCAGCAGCTTGGATAACAAATACGAGCAGTACTTC. This translates into CASSLDNKYEQYF.

The chain has TRBV5-4 and TRBJ1-1; 8 bases fit TRBD1. Unmatched junction bases numbered 4, after V lost 0 bases and J lost 3 bases. The germline gives CDR1 SGHNT, CDR2 YYREEE (reference sequence). The CDR3 has 15 residues. For the CDR3, the DNA is TGTGCCAGCAGCTTGGTGACAGGGGTGTACACTGAAGCTTTCTTT. It codes for CASSLVTGVYTEAFF.

This clonotype was seen only a few times. The chain is built from TRBV6-2 or TRBV6-3 and TRBJ2-1; 9 bases line up with TRBD2. V lost 2 bases and J lost 7; bases outside the gene matches: 12. The CDR3 loop spans 17 amino acids. Per germline, CDR1 MNHEY and CDR2 SVGEGT. The CDR3 protein is CASSYHLAGPGGNEQFF. The CDR3 DNA is TGTGCCAGCAGTTACCATCTAGCGGGGCCCGGTGGGAATGAGCAGTTCTTC.

This clonotype occurred a few times. The chain is built from TRBV5-1 and TRBJ1-2, with D possibly matching TRBD1 (6 bases). Germline CDR1 and CDR2: SGHRS and YFSETQ. The V end lost 4 bases, the J end lost 8 bases, and 18 bases lay between the germline ends. The CDR3 length is 14 residues. CDR3 bases: TGCGCCAGCAGCCCAGAACAGGGAGTAGGCGGCTACACCTTC. This codes for CASSPEQGVGGYTF.

The chain couples TRBV7-3 to TRBJ2-3, with 7 bases fitting TRBD2. V lost 5 bases, J lost 1 base, and 9 bases stayed unmatched. Germline values: CDR1 SGHTA, CDR2 FQGTGA. The CDR3 consists of 16 residues. The CDR3 is CASSPQPLAGTDTQYF. Here the CDR3 DNA reads TGTGCCAGCAGCCCGCAGCCCCTAGCGGGCACAGATACGCAGTATTTT.

Concerning this clonotype itself: A single base separates this from a much larger clone, so it may be a read error. V and J are TRBV7-8 and TRBJ2-2, with 7 bases fitting TRBD1. Germline V gene sequence: CDR1 SGHVS, CDR2 FQNEAQ. V was clipped by 6 bases and J by 0 bases; unmatched bases: 7. CDR3 length equals 16 residues. In DNA form, the CDR3 reads TGTGCCAGCAGACCTCGGGACAGTTCGAACACCGGGGAGCTGTTTTTT. Translating gives CASRPRDSSNTGELFF.

J is TRBJ1-5 and V is TRBV20-1; D is ambiguous. CDR3 length equals 13 residues. Between the trimmed V and J ends, which lost 2 bases and 1 base, there was a span of 6 bases. CDR1 DFQATT and CDR2 SNEGSKA come from the germline V gene (reference sequence). The CDR3: CSARPDSNQPQHF. CDR3 nucleotide sequence: TGCAGTGCTAGACCCGACAGCAATCAGCCCCAGCATTTT.

This clonotype has just a few counts. A junction end diverges from the germline sequence, so it may reflect a read error. V gene TRBV2 combines with J gene TRBJ2-1; TRBD2 agrees at 10 bases. The CDR3 runs to 12 residues. Germline V gives CDR1 SNHLY, CDR2 FYNNEI. DNA of the CDR3: TGTGCCAGCCTTAGCGGGGGGCCGCTGACCCTTTTC. This gives the protein CASLSGGPLTLF.

The gene calls are TRBV6-1 and TRBJ2-7, with 10 bases identical to TRBD2. The CDR3 contains 15 residues. Germline V gene sequence: CDR1 MNHNS, CDR2 SASEGT. Trimming at V came to 2 bases and at J to 2 bases, leaving 3 bases not matched to a gene. CDR3 DNA: TGTGCCAGCAGTGAACCCGGACTAGCGGCCTACGAGCAGTACTTC. Residues: CASSEPGLAAYEQYF.

The rearrangement uses TRBV21-1 and TRBJ2-3; the table's D call TRBD1 went unverified against the DNA. TRBV21-1 is labeled a pseudogene. This CDR3 spans 17 amino acids. CDR3 sequence: CASSCPPPGQLTDTQYF. CDR3 sequence (DNA): TGTGCCAGCAGCTGCCCCCCACCGGGACAGCTTACAGATACGCAGTATTTT.

This clonotype was seen only a few times. The CDR3 DNA reads TGTGCCAGCAGCTACGGGGACAGGGGAGGCTACACCTTC. Translated: CASSYGDRGGYTF. V usage is TRBV7-6 and J usage is TRBJ1-2, with 10 positions matching TRBD1. V was pared by 4 bases and J by 8 bases, with 4 bases of the junction left unmatched. This CDR3 is 13 amino acids long. Looked up from germline, CDR1 is SGHVS and CDR2 is FNYEAQ.

This chain joins TRBV6-2 or TRBV6-3 and TRBJ2-3, with D perhaps matching TRBD2 (6 bases). Trimming pared 5 bases from V and 9 bases from J, leaving 12 bases between. The CDR3 is made up of 12 amino acids. Germline loops: CDR1 MNHEY, CDR2 SVGEGT. CDR3 nucleotide sequence: TGTGCCAGCAGTCATGGGAGGAGCACGCAGTATTTT. Encoded protein: CASSHGRSTQYF.

This clonotype was found many times. The chain couples TRBV20-1 to TRBJ2-1; 8 nucleotides align to TRBD2. Germline V CDR1 and CDR2: DFQATT, SNEGSKA (reference sequence). V was pared by 8 bases and J by 5 bases, with 8 bases of the junction left unmatched. This CDR3 is 13 amino acids long. As DNA, the CDR3 is TGCAGTCCACGGGGGGGCGGAAACAATGAGCAGTTCTTC. Encoded protein: CSPRGGGNNEQFF.

This clonotype was seen ten or more times. The J gene is TRBJ2-3, the V gene TRBV4-1; 10 nucleotides match TRBD2. Germline CDR1 reads MGHRA; CDR2 reads YSYEKL. The trim removed 3 bases at V and 2 bases at J, leaving 8 bases unmatched. The CDR3 consists of 17 residues. CDR3 DNA: TGCGCCAGCAGCCAGGAATGGACTAGCGGAGCCACAGATACGCAGTATTTT. It encodes CASSQEWTSGATDTQYF.

The rearrangement uses TRBV12-3 or TRBV12-4 and TRBJ1-6, with a tentative D call TRBD1 (5 bases). Trimming cost V 5 bases and J 8 bases, with 10 bases left between them. The CDR3 covers 13 residues. CDR3 residues: CASSLGADSPLHF. The DNA for the CDR3 is TGTGCCAGCAGTCTTGGGGCGGATTCACCCCTCCACTTT.

This clonotype was counted at least ten times. The chain couples TRBV5-1 to TRBJ2-1; D ambiguous. Germline CDR1 is SGHRS and CDR2 is YFSETQ. The CDR3 is 14 amino acids. The V end lost 1 base, the J end lost 2 bases, and 7 bases lay between the germline ends. The CDR3 protein is CASSLQFPYNEQFF. The CDR3 DNA reads TGCGCCAGCAGCTTGCAGTTTCCCTACAATGAGCAGTTCTTC.

The rearrangement links TRBV15 to TRBJ1-4, with D possibly TRBD1 on 5 matching bases. Trimming took 0 bases from V and 10 from J, leaving 15 bases between them. The CDR3 consists of 15 residues. Germline lookup yields CDR1 LNHNV and CDR2 YYDKDF (reference sequence). This CDR3 is CATSREGRQGGKLFF. For the CDR3, the DNA is TGTGCCACCAGCAGAGAGGGGAGGCAGGGAGGAAAACTGTTTTTT.

The table lists this clonotype with many counts. The chain uses TRBV3-1 and TRBJ2-7; 7 bases match TRBD1. The CDR3 is 13 residues long. Unmatched junction bases numbered 2, after V lost 4 bases and J lost 2 bases. Germline-derived CDR1 and CDR2 are LGHDT and YNNKEL (reference sequence). CDR3 in amino acids: CASSRGTAYEQYF. DNA of the CDR3: TGTGCCAGCAGCCGAGGGACAGCCTACGAGCAGTACTTC.

This clonotype was observed a handful of times. This chain connects TRBV29-1 to TRBJ1-5, with TRBD1 as a possible D gene (6 bases). The CDR3 spans 12 residues. V was trimmed by 5 bases and J by 4 bases, leaving 9 bases between them. Germline V gene sequence: CDR1 SQVTM, CDR2 ANQGSEA. CDR3 sequence (DNA): TGCAGCGTTAGTCAGGGGAATCAGCCCCAGCATTTT. It specifies CSVSQGNQPQHF.